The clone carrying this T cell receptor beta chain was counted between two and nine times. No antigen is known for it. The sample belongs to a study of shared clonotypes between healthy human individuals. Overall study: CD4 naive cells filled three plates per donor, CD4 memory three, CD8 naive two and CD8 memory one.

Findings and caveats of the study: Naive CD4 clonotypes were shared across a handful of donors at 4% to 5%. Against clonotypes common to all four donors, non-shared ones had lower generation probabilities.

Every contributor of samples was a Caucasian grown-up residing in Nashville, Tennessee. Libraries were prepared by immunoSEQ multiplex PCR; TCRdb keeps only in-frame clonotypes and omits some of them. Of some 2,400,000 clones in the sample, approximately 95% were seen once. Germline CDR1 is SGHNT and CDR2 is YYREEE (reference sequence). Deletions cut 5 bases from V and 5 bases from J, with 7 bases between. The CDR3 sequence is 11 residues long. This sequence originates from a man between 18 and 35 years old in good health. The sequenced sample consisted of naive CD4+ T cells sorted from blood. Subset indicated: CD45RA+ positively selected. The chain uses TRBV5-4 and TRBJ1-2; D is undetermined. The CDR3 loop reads CASSTVYGYTF. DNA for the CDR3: TGTGCCAGCAGTACGGTATATGGCTACACCTTC.